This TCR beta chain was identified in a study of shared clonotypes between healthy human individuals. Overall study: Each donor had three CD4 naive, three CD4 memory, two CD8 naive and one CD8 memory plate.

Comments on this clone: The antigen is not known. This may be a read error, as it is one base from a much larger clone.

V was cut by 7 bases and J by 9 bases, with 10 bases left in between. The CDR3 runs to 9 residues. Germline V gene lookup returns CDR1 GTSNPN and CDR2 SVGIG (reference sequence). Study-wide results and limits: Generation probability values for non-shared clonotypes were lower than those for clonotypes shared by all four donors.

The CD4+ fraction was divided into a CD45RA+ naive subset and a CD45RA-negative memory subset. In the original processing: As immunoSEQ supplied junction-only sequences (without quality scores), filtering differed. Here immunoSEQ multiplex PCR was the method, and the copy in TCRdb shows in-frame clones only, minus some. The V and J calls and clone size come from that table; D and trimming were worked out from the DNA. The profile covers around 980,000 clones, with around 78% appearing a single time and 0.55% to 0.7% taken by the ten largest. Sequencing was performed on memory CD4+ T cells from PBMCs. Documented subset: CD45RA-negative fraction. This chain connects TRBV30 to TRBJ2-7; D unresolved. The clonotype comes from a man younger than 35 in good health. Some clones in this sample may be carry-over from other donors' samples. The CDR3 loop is CAFRGMQYF. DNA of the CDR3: TGTGCCTTCCGTGGTATGCAGTACTTC.